This TCR beta chain is from a study of OX40 agonist ivuxolimab in advanced cancers. Study overall: Treatment of patients was with ivuxolimab, an agonistic anti-OX40 (CD134) antibody. Participants averaged 60 years of age (range 23 to 79) and were around 80% male. Treatment received earlier with anti-PD-1, anti-PD-L1 or anti-CTLA-4 agents was allowed, and over 35% had some.

Losses at the gene ends were 5 bases for V and 2 bases for J; bases not matched to a gene: 10. Germline assignment: CDR1 KGHSH and CDR2 LQKENI. This CDR3 is built from 16 residues. TCRdb's copy holds only in-frame clones and misses some; the assay was immunoSEQ multiplex PCR. This table has 62,000 or so clones, approximately 86% appearing once. This TCR was sampled from an adult with an advanced solid tumor such as melanoma, head and neck, liver or kidney cancer. This sample comprised CD4+ or CD8+ T cells sorted from blood, obtained in a trial of the OX40 agonist ivuxolimab. The genes are TRBV18 and TRBJ2-5; 8 bases fit TRBD1. CDR3 bases: TGTGCCAGCTCATCGGTCCCGGGACAGGCGCAAGAGACCCAGTACTTC. As protein: CASSSVPGQAQETQYF.